This is a list of T cell receptor beta chains from one sample in a study of blood T cell repertoires in COVID-19. TCRdb's table, derived via immunoSEQ multiplex PCR, lists solely in-frame clones and lacks some. The sample yields around 38,000 clones, 70% to 90% seen once. Sequencing was carried out using peripheral blood. The receptors derive from a man aged 60 to 75 with COVID-19, enrolled during active disease. The CDR3 runs from the conserved cysteine through the conserved F or W. The order of the fields is clone size, V gene, J gene, D gene, CDR3 length, CDR3 DNA, CDR3 protein. A D gene is named only where the DNA matches it firmly. The listing skips clone size in some rows; elsewhere it reads once, few, many or a size class.

.	TRBV28	TRBJ2-7	.	15	TGTGCCAGCGAACCTGTGCGGGGCAGCTCCTACGAGCAGTACTTC	CASEPVRGSSYEQYF
.	TRBV7-8	TRBJ2-5	TRBD2	16	TGTGCCAGCAGCTCCCGGGACTACCTTGAAAAAGAGACCCAGTACTTC	CASSSRDYLEKETQYF
.	TRBV5-6	TRBJ2-7	.	14	TGTGCCAGCACCCTTTGGGGGCCCGACTACGAGCAGTACTTC	CASTLWGPDYEQYF
.	TRBV2	TRBJ2-1	TRBD2	15	TGTGCCAGCAGTGATACTAGCGGGGGGTACAATGAGCAGTTCTTC	CASSDTSGGYNEQFF
.	TRBV28	TRBJ1-1	TRBD1	18	TGTGCCAGCAGTTTTAAGGGCCACAGGGGGTCGTTCAACACTGAAGCTTTCTTT	CASSFKGHRGSFNTEAFF
.	TRBV6-5	TRBJ2-1	TRBD1	15	TGTGCCAGCAGACCCGGGACAGTTGTTTGGAATGAGCAGTTCTTC	CASRPGTVVWNEQFF
.	TRBV19	TRBJ2-5	TRBD2	13	TGTGCCAGTAGTCCGGGACTACAAGAGACCCAGTACTTC	CASSPGLQETQYF
.	TRBV30	TRBJ1-4	.	15	TGTGCCTGGAGTGCTGGCAGGCTAAAGGGGGAAAAACTGTTTTTT	CAWSAGRLKGEKLFF
once	TRBV28	TRBJ2-5	TRBD2	14	TGTGCCAGCAGTTTGCAACTAGCGCAAGAGACCCAGTACTTC	CASSLQLAQETQYF
once	TRBV11-2	TRBJ1-2	.	13	TGTGCCAGCAGCTTGGGCGCAGGCACGGGCTACACCTTC	CASSLGAGTGYTF
.	TRBV6-5	TRBJ1-6	TRBD1	15	TGTGCCAGCCGACCCCGGACAGGGGAATTTTCACCCCTCCACTTT	CASRPRTGEFSPLHF
few	TRBV30	TRBJ1-2	TRBD1	13	TGTGCCTGGAGGATACAGGGGACGGCTGGCTACACCTTC	CAWRIQGTAGYTF
.	TRBV7-9	TRBJ1-2	TRBD1	12	TGTGCCAGCGGGACAGTCTCTAGCGGCTACACCTTC	CASGTVSSGYTF
.	TRBV10-2	TRBJ1-5	.	14	TGCGCCAGCAGTGAGTCTTCGGGCAATCAGCCCCAGCATTTT	CASSESSGNQPQHF
.	TRBV5-1	TRBJ2-1	.	14	TGCGCCAGCAGCTTGGACAGGTTTGGGAATGAGCAGTTCTTC	CASSLDRFGNEQFF
few	TRBV4-1	TRBJ2-7	TRBD1	14	TGCGCCAGCAGCCAACCTGGGACAGTCTACGAGCAGTACTTC	CASSQPGTVYEQYF
.	TRBV11-2	TRBJ2-1	TRBD1	16	TGTGCCAGCAGCTTCGGGACAGGCATTCTCAACAATGAGCAGTTCTTC	CASSFGTGILNNEQFF
.	TRBV11-2	TRBJ2-1	TRBD2	18	TGTGCCAGCAGCCTGAGGACTAGCGGGCCTAGCTCCTACAATGAGCAGTTCTTC	CASSLRTSGPSSYNEQFF
.	TRBV18	TRBJ1-5	.	14	TGTGCCAGCTCCGGGACTAGGAGCAATCAGCCCCAGCATTTT	CASSGTRSNQPQHF
.	TRBV7-9	TRBJ2-3	TRBD2	16	TGTGCCAGCAGCCTCTCGTCTAGGACTAGCGCAGATACGCAGTATTTT	CASSLSSRTSADTQYF
.	TRBV6-1	TRBJ1-5	TRBD1	20	TGTGCCAGCAGTGGCAGGACAGGGGGATTCGATCCCAATAGCAATCAGCCCCAGCATTTT	CASSGRTGGFDPNSNQPQHF
.	TRBV15	TRBJ2-3	.	16	TGTGCCACCAGCAGAGATTTACCTGGCTTCACAGATACGCAGTATTTT	CATSRDLPGFTDTQYF
.	TRBV4-2	TRBJ2-7	.	15	TGTGCCAGCAGCCAAGCTGGGGGCGAGGACTACGAGCAGTACTTC	CASSQAGGEDYEQYF
.	TRBV11-3	TRBJ1-4	.	17	TGTGCCAGCAGCTTAGTCGCCCATGGGGGGGCTAATGAAAAACTGTTTTTT	CASSLVAHGGANEKLFF
.	TRBV6-5	TRBJ1-1	TRBD1	14	TGTGCCAGCAGCCCCGGACAGGGTTTCACTGAAGCTTTCTTT	CASSPGQGFTEAFF
.	TRBV27	TRBJ1-1	.	16	TGTGCCAGCATCCCGTCGACAGCGCCAATGAACACTGAAGCTTTCTTT	CASIPSTAPMNTEAFF
.	TRBV18	TRBJ1-1	TRBD1	13	TGTGCCAGCTCGCCCGGGACAGAGGATGTAGCTTTCTTT	CASSPGTEDVAFF
.	TRBV30	TRBJ2-5	.	15	TGTGCCTGGACCCTAGCAGGCGGGGTCCAAGAGACCCAGTACTTC	CAWTLAGGVQETQYF
once	TRBV28	TRBJ1-4	TRBD1	13	TGTGCTGTGACAGGGCGGACAAATGAAAAACTGTTTTTT	CAVTGRTNEKLFF
.	TRBV5-1	TRBJ2-3	TRBD1	14	TGCGCCAGCAGCTTAGGCAGGGGGCTAGATACGCAGTATTTT	CASSLGRGLDTQYF
.	TRBV28	TRBJ1-1	.	15	TGTGCCAGCAGTGGCACAGGGAGTAAGGTCACTGAAGCTTTCTTT	CASSGTGSKVTEAFF